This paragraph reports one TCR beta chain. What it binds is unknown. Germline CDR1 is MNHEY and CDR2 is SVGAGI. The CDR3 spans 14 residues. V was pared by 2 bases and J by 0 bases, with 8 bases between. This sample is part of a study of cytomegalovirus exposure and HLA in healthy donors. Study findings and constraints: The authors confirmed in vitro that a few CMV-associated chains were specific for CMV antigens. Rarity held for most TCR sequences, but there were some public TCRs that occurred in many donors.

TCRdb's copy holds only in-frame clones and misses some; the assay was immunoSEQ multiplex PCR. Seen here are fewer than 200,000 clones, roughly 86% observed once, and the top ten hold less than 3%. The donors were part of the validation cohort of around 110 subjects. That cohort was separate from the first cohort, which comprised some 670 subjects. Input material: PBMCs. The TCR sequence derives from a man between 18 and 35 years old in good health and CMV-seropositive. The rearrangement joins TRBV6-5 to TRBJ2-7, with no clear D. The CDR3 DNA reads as TGTGCCAGCAGTTACGGAACAGCCTCCTACGAGCAGTACTTC. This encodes CASSYGTASYEQYF.